The text below deals with one T cell receptor beta chain. What it binds is not known. These data are taken from a study of beta chain features in type 1 diabetes. General study results and limits: Across all four CD4+ subsets, people with type 1 diabetes showed modestly shorter TCRB CDR3s. For patients, the naive, central memory and Treg TCRB repertoires appeared more alike than for healthy donors.

Cells sorted by CD45RO/CCR7/CD25/CD127/CD95/CD27 comprised CD4+ naive, central memory, regulatory and stem cell-like memory cells. The authors reverse transcribed all of the isolated RNA, so sequencing captured expressed TCRB transcripts. Sequencing was performed with immunoSEQ multiplex PCR; in TCRdb, only in-frame clones are kept and a portion is missing. In the table there are over 200,000 clones, approximately 11% of which are singletons. J was trimmed by 8 bases and V by 3 bases; bases with no gene match: 12. The CDR3 contains 15 residues. CDR1 is SGDLS, CDR2 YYNGEE, per germline. This chain connects TRBV9 to TRBJ1-2; 8 positions agree with TRBD1. What was sequenced was naive CD4+ T cells from blood. The TCR originated in a man aged 25-40 years with type 1 diabetes. This CDR3 reads CASSARGGQAPGYTF. CDR3 in DNA: TGTGCCAGCAGCGCCAGAGGGGGACAGGCCCCCGGCTACACCTTC.